These 26 T cell receptor beta chains were sequenced from one sample in a study of cytomegalovirus exposure and HLA in healthy donors. 60 Vbeta and 13 Jbeta primers were used in PCR. The data were produced by immunoSEQ multiplex PCR, yet TCRdb's version contains in-frame clones alone and is incomplete. The table lists roughly 200,000 clones, over 60% of them singletons. The sample was PBMCs. The receptor set was obtained from a man between 18 and 29 years old in good health and CMV-seronegative.

Here the CDR3 reads CASSQIEWTSGTGELFF. The CDR3 DNA reads TGCGCCAGCAGCCAAATTGAGTGGACTAGCGGGACCGGGGAGCTGTTTTTT. The V gene is TRBV4-1, the J gene TRBJ2-2, with 11 bases fitting TRBD2. Trimming cost V 2 bases and J 5 bases; bases outside gene matches: 7. Germline CDR1 reads MGHRA; CDR2 reads YSYEKL. The CDR3 sequence is 17 residues long.

The rearrangement uses TRBV30 and TRBJ2-7, with 7 bases aligning to TRBD2. The CDR3 runs 13 residues. Per germline, CDR1 GTSNPN and CDR2 SVGIG (reference sequence). The junction had 4 bases not matched to a gene; V was cut back by 0 bases and J by 5 bases. CDR3 in DNA: TGTGCCTGGAGTGTAGCGGGGAACCACGAGCAGTACTTC. Translating it yields CAWSVAGNHEQYF.

The sample holds one count of this clone. The V gene is TRBV7-3, the J gene TRBJ2-2; 9 bases map to TRBD1. There are 19 residues in the CDR3. Germline V gives CDR1 SGHTA, CDR2 FQGTGA. V shed 5 bases and J 6 bases; nucleotides not matched to a gene: 19. CDR3 bases: TGTGCCAGCAGCCCCCTCCAAATCGGGACAGGGAGGAAGGCCGGGGAGCTGTTTTTT. It is translated as CASSPLQIGTGRKAGELFF.

J is TRBJ2-2 and V is TRBV9; 9 nucleotides line up with TRBD1. Per germline, CDR1 SGDLS and CDR2 YYNGEE. Trimming cost V 3 bases and J 6 bases; bases outside gene matches: 6. The length of the CDR3 is 15 residues. The CDR3 loop reads CASSEGQGAAGELFF. The CDR3 coding sequence is TGTGCCAGCAGCGAGGGACAGGGAGCGGCCGGGGAGCTGTTTTTT.

In nucleotides, the CDR3 is TGTGCCAGCAGTGCAACCGGGACAGCCGCGGACGAGCAGTACTTC. Translated: CASSATGTAADEQYF. The chain joins TRBV25-1 to TRBJ2-7, with 7 bases identical to TRBD1. CDR1 is MGHDK and CDR2 is SYGVNS in the germline V gene. The CDR3 runs to 15 residues. J lost 5 bases, V lost 4 bases, and 11 bases had no gene match.

This clone was counted between two and nine times. V gene TRBV28 combines with J gene TRBJ1-2; TRBD1 is a possible D gene (5 bases). CDR1 and CDR2 from the germline V gene are MDHEN and SYDVKM. V lost 6 bases and J 5 bases, leaving 13 bases between the germline ends. There are 13 residues in the CDR3. DNA for the CDR3: TGTGCCAGCAGGACGGGACTCTTGTATGGCTACACCTTC. It translates to CASRTGLLYGYTF.

The chain has TRBV18 and TRBJ2-5, with TRBD2 matching over 10 bases. The CDR3 has 15 residues. The V gene's germline CDR1 is KGHSH and CDR2 LQKENI. V trimming: 3 bases; J trimming: 1 base; junction bases outside the gene matches: 2. The CDR3 DNA follows: TGTGCCAGCTCACCGAGCGGGAGGGCCCAAGAGACCCAGTACTTC. It translates to CASSPSGRAQETQYF.

CDR3 sequence reads: CATDRTSGSYEQYF. Here the CDR3 DNA reads TGTGCCACCGATCGGACTAGCGGGAGTTACGAGCAGTACTTC. The rearrangement uses TRBV2 and TRBJ2-7; 13 bases are shared with TRBD2. Germline values: CDR1 SNHLY, CDR2 FYNNEI. V shed 10 bases, J shed 4 bases, and the junction held 7 bases outside the gene matches. The CDR3 is made up of 14 amino acids.

This clone was counted a single time. The CDR3: CASSVLAGDYNEQFF. In DNA form, the CDR3 reads TGTGCCAGCAGCGTGTTAGCGGGGGACTACAATGAGCAGTTCTTC. The chain is built from TRBV7-3 and TRBJ2-1, with 9 nucleotides matching TRBD2. The CDR3 covers 15 residues. In germline, CDR1 is SGHTA, CDR2 FQGTGA. With 5 bases clipped from V and 3 bases from J, the junction kept 5 bases outside the gene matches.

This clone was recorded only once. V gene TRBV15 combines with J gene TRBJ1-1, with 8 bases identical to TRBD1. Germline V gene lookup returns CDR1 LNHNV and CDR2 YYDKDF (reference sequence). J gave up 1 base and V 5 bases, and 0 bases lay outside the gene matches. The CDR3 extends over 13 amino acids. The CDR3 protein is CATSGQGNTEAFF. The CDR3 nucleotides read TGTGCCACCAGCGGACAGGGGAACACTGAAGCTTTCTTT. The full variable domain, its missing parts supplied by reference TRBV15 and TRBJ1-1, is DAMVIQNPRYQVTQFGKPVTLSCSQTLNHNVMYWYQQKSSQAPKLLFHYYDKDFNNEADTPDNFQSRRPNTSFCFLDIRSPGLGDTAMYLCATSGQGNTEAFFGQGTRLTVV.

V usage is TRBV10-2 and J usage is TRBJ2-7; 10 bases align to TRBD2. The CDR3 length is 14 residues. Germline CDR1 and CDR2: WSHSY and SAAADI. Trimming removed 6 bases from V and 1 base from J; junction bases left unmatched: 3. CDR3 nucleotides: TGCGCCAGCAGGGTACTAGCGGGATCCTACGAGCAGTACTTC. Protein product: CASRVLAGSYEQYF.

A few counts support this clone. V is TRBV5-4 and J is TRBJ2-5; a possible D gene is TRBD1 (6 bases). Between the trimmed V and J ends, which lost 3 bases and 2 bases, there was a span of 14 bases. This CDR3 region has 15 residues. Germline CDR1 and CDR2: SGHNT and YYREEE (reference sequence). In DNA, the CDR3 is TGTGCCAGCAGCTCAACAGGGTCCGGGCAAGAGACCCAGTACTTC. Amino acids: CASSSTGSGQETQYF.

The rearrangement links TRBV29-1 to TRBJ2-7, with D possibly matching TRBD2 (6 bases). Deletions cut 0 bases from V and 0 bases from J, with 9 bases between. CDR1 is SQVTM and CDR2 is ANQGSEA in the germline V gene. The CDR3 sequence is 14 residues long. The CDR3 region has the DNA TGCAGCGTTGAAGAAGGGAGGACCTCCTACGAGCAGTACTTC. It codes for CSVEEGRTSYEQYF.

V is TRBV29-1 and J is TRBJ2-2; TRBD1 agrees at 10 bases. Looked up from germline, CDR1 is SQVTM and CDR2 is ANQGSEA. The CDR3 has 14 amino acids. V dropped 5 bases and J dropped 5; count of bases not matched to a gene: 5. The CDR3 DNA is TGCAGCGTTTTTGGGACAGGGGAAACCGGGGAGCTGTTTTTT. Translated: CSVFGTGETGELFF.

This chain links TRBV7-9 with TRBJ2-5, with 11 bases aligning to TRBD1. The CDR3 has 16 amino acids. The V gene end was trimmed by 5 bases and the J gene end by 1 base; junction bases not matched to a gene: 6. Germline V gene lookup returns CDR1 SEHNR and CDR2 FQNEAQ (reference sequence). The chain's CDR3 is CASSVDRGHVQETQYF. CDR3 coding DNA: TGTGCCAGCAGCGTGGACAGGGGGCATGTCCAAGAGACCCAGTACTTC.

The chain joins TRBV9 to TRBJ2-1; TRBD2 agrees at 8 bases. Germline trimming cut 2 bases from V and 8 bases from J; bases unmatched to any gene: 9. The CDR3 runs 15 residues. The germline V gene has CDR1 SGDLS and CDR2 YYNGEE. CDR3 DNA sequence: TGTGCCAGCAGCGTGTCGAGCGGGAGTATCGATGAGCAGTTCTTC. It specifies CASSVSSGSIDEQFF.

V and J are TRBV6-6 and TRBJ2-1, with a weak D call TRBD2 (5 bases). CDR1 and CDR2 (germline): MNHNY, SVGAGI (reference sequence). Trimming cost V 8 bases and J 5 bases, with 19 bases left between them. This CDR3 is built from 15 residues. DNA for the CDR3: TGTGCCAGCCAAGCCGGGATCAGCCCTAACAATGAGCAGTTCTTC. It is translated as CASQAGISPNNEQFF.

The rearrangement uses TRBV28 and TRBJ2-7; a possible D gene is TRBD2 (5 bases). Between the trimmed V and J ends, which lost 2 bases and 7 bases, there was a span of 30 bases. CDR3 size: 19 residues. CDR1 and CDR2 (germline): MDHEN, SYDVKM. For the CDR3, the DNA is TGTGCCAGCAGTTTACTTTATATCCGGCGACAAGCCTTTACGGGGGAGCAGTACTTC. Protein product: CASSLLYIRRQAFTGEQYF.

V gene TRBV7-6 combines with J gene TRBJ2-4; 12 positions match TRBD2. CDR3 length: 14 amino acids. J lost 10 bases, V lost 3 bases, and 4 bases had no gene match. Germline V gives CDR1 SGHVS, CDR2 FNYEAQ. In nucleotides, the CDR3 is TGTGCCAGCAGCTTGACTAGCGGGAGTATGATTCAGTACTTC. Encoded protein: CASSLTSGSMIQYF.

The rearrangement joins TRBV5-1 to TRBJ1-1, with 7 bases lining up with TRBD1. V trimming: 4 bases; J trimming: 4 bases; junction bases outside the gene matches: 7. The germline CDR1 and CDR2 sequences are SGHRS and YFSETQ. The CDR3 loop spans 14 amino acids. The CDR3 region is CASSPSTGTTEAFF. As DNA, the CDR3 is TGCGCCAGCAGCCCCTCGACAGGGACCACTGAAGCTTTCTTT. The whole variable domain, filled in from reference TRBV5-1 and TRBJ1-1, reads KAGVTQTPRYLIKTRGQQVTLSCSPISGHRSVSWYQQTPGQGLQFLFEYFSETQRNKGNFPGRFSGRQFSNSRSEMNVSTLELGDSALYLCASSPSTGTTEAFFGQGTRLTVV.

In its sample, this clone was seen a few times. This CDR3 is also generated by other DNA sequences in the sample. The rearrangement uses TRBV6-5 and TRBJ1-2, with D possibly TRBD1 on 6 matching bases. The CDR3 length is 13 residues. Deletions cut 6 bases from V and 4 bases from J, with 12 bases between. Germline CDR1 MNHEY, CDR2 SVGAGI. The CDR3: CASRNGGAYGYTF. Here the CDR3 DNA reads TGTGCCAGCAGAAACGGGGGGGCCTATGGCTACACCTTC.

This sequence joins TRBV2 and TRBJ2-5; D might be TRBD1 (6 bases). The J call may be incorrect, as the DNA end agrees better with TRBJ2-7. This CDR3 contains 13 residues. Germline assignment: CDR1 SNHLY and CDR2 FYNNEI. CDR3 sequence: CASSSGQTYEQYF. CDR3 in DNA: TGTGCCAGCAGTTCAGGACAGACCTACGAGCAGTACTTC.

This chain uses TRBV19 with TRBJ1-1, with D unclear. CDR3 length: 13 residues. Germline-derived CDR1 and CDR2 are LNHDA and SQIVND (reference sequence). V lost 1 base and J 7 bases, leaving 10 bases between the germline ends. The DNA for the CDR3 is TGTGCCAGTAGTATAGCGGGGTTGAATGAAGCTTTCTTT. Translation: CASSIAGLNEAFF.

As for this clone: At one end the junction does not follow the germline gene, possibly because of a read error. This chain joins TRBV7-7 and TRBJ2-2; no firm D call. CDR3 length: 15 amino acids. From germline, CDR1 is SSHAT and CDR2 FNYEAQ (reference sequence). CDR3 in DNA: TGTGCTAGCAGCTTAGGGCTGCCGAACACCGGGGAGCTGTTTTTT. Amino acid sequence: CASSLGLPNTGELFF.

This clone was picked up one time. This chain joins TRBV7-3 and TRBJ2-3; D is perhaps TRBD1 (6 bases). Trimming removed 5 bases from V and 7 bases from J, with 10 bases in between. Germline assignment: CDR1 SGHTA and CDR2 FQGTGA. The CDR3 length is 12 residues. The CDR3 region is CASSQQGNTQYF. In DNA, the CDR3 is TGTGCCAGCAGCCAACAGGGAAATACGCAGTATTTT.

The sample holds a few counts of this clone. This chain uses TRBV10-2 with TRBJ1-2; the D gene is possibly TRBD1 (6 bases). This CDR3 is built from 13 residues. Trimming cost V 6 bases and J 4 bases, with 12 bases left between them. Germline CDR1 reads WSHSY; CDR2 reads SAAADI. CDR3 loop: CASSKTDSYGYTF. In DNA form, the CDR3 reads TGCGCCAGCAGCAAAACGGACAGCTATGGCTACACCTTC.